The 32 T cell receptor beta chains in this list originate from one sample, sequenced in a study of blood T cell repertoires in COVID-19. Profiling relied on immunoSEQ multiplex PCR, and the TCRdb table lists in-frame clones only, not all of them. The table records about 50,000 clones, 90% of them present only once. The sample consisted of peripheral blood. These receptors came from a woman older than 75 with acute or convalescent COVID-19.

The CDR3 region is CASSLKTALRQNTGELFF. As DNA, the CDR3 is TGTGCCAGCAGTCTAAAGACAGCGCTTCGGCAGAACACCGGGGAGCTGTTTTTT. The genes are TRBV6-2 or TRBV6-3 and TRBJ2-2; a possible D gene is TRBD1 (5 bases). The germline V gene encodes CDR1 MNHEY and CDR2 SVGEGT. CDR3 length equals 18 residues. Trimming stripped 5 bases from V and 1 base from J, with 20 bases between.

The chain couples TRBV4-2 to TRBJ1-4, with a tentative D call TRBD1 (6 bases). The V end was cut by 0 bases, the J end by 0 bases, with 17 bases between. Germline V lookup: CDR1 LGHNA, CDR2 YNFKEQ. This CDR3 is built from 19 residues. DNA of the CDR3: TGTGCCAGCAGCCAAGATCTAGCAGGGGCCGGAGCAACTAATGAAAAACTGTTTTTT. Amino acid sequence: CASSQDLAGAGATNEKLFF.

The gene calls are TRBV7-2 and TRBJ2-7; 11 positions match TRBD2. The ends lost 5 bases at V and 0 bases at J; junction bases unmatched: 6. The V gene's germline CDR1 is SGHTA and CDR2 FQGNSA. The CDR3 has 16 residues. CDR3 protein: CASSLSTSGGSYEQYF. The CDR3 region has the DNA TGTGCCAGCAGCCTTAGCACTAGCGGGGGCTCCTACGAGCAGTACTTC. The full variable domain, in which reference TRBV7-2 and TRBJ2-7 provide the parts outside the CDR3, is GAGVSQSPSNKVTEKGKDVELRCDPISGHTALYWYRQSLGQGLEFLIYFQGNSAPDKSGLPSDRFSAERTGGSVSTLTIQRTQQEDSAVYLCASSLSTSGGSYEQYFGPGTRLTVT.

The DNA of the CDR3 is TGTGCCAGCAGCTCCCGAGCGGGAGGGCAATACGAGCAGTACTTC. Translating gives CASSSRAGGQYEQYF. The J gene is TRBJ2-7, the V gene TRBV7-6; 10 bases agree with TRBD2. Germline V gene data show CDR1 as SGHVS and CDR2 as FNYEAQ. This CDR3 spans 15 amino acids. With 4 bases clipped from V and 4 bases from J, the junction kept 7 bases outside the gene matches.

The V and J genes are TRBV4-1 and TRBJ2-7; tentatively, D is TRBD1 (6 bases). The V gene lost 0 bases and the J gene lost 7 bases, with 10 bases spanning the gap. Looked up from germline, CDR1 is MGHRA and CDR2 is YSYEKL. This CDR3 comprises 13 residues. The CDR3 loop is CASSQEQGSEQYF. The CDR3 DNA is TGCGCCAGCAGCCAAGAGCAGGGGTCGGAGCAGTACTTC.

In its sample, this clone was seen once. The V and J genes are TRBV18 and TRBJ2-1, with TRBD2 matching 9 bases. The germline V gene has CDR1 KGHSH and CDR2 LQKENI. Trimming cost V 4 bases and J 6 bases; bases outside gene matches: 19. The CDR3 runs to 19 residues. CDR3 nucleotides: TGTGCCAGCTCACAAAGGGGACATTCAACTAGCGGGCCAGGCAATGAGCAGTTCTTC. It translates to CASSQRGHSTSGPGNEQFF.

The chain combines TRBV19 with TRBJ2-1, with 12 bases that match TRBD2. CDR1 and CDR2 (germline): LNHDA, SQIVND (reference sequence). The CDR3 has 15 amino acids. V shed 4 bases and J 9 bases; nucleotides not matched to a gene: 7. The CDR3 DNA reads TGTGCCAGTAGTAGGACGACTAGCGGGAGTAGTGAGCAGTTCTTC. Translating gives CASSRTTSGSSEQFF.

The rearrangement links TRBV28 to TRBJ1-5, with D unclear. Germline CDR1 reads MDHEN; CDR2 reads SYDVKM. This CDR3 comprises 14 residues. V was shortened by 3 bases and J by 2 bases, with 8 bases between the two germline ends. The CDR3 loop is CASSLLGGNQPQHF. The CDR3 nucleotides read TGTGCCAGCAGTTTGTTGGGAGGCAATCAGCCCCAGCATTTT.

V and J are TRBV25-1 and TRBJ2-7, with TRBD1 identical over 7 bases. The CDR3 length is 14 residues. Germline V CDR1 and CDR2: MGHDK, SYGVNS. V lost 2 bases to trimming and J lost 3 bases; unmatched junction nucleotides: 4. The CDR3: CASSEPGQDYEQYF. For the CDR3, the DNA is TGTGCCAGCAGTGAACCCGGACAGGACTACGAGCAGTACTTC.

The CDR3, as DNA: TGTGCCAGCAAAGTTCAGGGATCTGGGGCCAACGTCCTGACTTTC. Translated, it gives CASKVQGSGANVLTF. This sequence joins TRBV21-1 and TRBJ2-6; the DNA was not used to check the table's D call, TRBD1. TRBV21-1 is given as a pseudogene. CDR3 length: 15 amino acids.

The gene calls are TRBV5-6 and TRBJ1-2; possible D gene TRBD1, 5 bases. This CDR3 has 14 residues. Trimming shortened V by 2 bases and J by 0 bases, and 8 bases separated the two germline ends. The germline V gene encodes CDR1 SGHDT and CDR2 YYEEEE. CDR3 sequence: CASSFTGANYGYTF. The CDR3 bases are TGTGCCAGCAGCTTCACAGGAGCTAACTATGGCTACACCTTC.

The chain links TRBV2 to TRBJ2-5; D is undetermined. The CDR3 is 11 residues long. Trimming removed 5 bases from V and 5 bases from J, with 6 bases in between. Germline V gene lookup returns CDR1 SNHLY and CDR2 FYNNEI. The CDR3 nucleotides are TGTGCCAGCAGTTTTCTGGAGACCCAGTACTTC. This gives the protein CASSFLETQYF.

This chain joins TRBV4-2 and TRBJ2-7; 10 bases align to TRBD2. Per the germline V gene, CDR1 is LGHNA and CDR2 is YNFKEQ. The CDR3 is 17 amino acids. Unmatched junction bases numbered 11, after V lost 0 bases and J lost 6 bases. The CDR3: CASSQDGASGRGPEQYF. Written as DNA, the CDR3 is TGTGCCAGCAGCCAAGATGGCGCTAGCGGGAGAGGTCCCGAGCAGTACTTC.

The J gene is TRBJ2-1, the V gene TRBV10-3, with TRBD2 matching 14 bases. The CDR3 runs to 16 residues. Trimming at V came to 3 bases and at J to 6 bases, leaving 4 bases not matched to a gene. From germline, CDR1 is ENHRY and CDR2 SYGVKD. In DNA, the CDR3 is TGTGCCATCAGTGACCCGGGACTAGCGGGAGTCAATGAGCAGTTCTTC. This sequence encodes CAISDPGLAGVNEQFF.

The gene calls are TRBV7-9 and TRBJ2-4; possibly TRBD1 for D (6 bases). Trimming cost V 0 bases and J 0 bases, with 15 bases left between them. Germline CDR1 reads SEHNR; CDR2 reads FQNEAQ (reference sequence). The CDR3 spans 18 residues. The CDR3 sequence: CASSLALGATLAKNIQYF. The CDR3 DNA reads TGTGCCAGCAGCTTAGCGCTGGGGGCGACCCTAGCCAAAAACATTCAGTACTTC.

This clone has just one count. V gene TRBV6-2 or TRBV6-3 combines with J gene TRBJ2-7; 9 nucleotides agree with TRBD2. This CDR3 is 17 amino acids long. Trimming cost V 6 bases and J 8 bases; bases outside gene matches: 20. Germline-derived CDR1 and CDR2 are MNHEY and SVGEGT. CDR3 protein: CASSQMPGLAGEWKQYF. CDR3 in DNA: TGTGCCAGCAGCCAAATGCCGGGACTAGCAGGGGAATGGAAGCAGTACTTC.

CDR3 DNA: TGTGCCAGCAGTCCCATGCAGGGGAACACCGGGGAGCTGTTTTTT. Its translation: CASSPMQGNTGELFF. This chain links TRBV5-4 with TRBJ2-2; a possible D gene is TRBD1 (5 bases). The germline V and J ends were trimmed by 5 bases and 1 base, with 12 bases remaining between them. This CDR3 is 15 amino acids long. Germline CDR1 is SGHNT and CDR2 is YYREEE (reference sequence).

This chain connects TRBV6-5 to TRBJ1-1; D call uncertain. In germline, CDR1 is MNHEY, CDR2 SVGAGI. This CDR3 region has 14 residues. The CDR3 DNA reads TGTACCACGGAGGCATCGGGATGGAACACTGAAGCTTTCTTT. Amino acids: CTTEASGWNTEAFF.

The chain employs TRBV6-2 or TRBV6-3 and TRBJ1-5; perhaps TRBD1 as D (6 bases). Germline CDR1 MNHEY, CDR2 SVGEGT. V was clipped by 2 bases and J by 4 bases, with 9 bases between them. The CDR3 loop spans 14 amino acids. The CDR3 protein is CASSYRQANQPQHF. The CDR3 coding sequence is TGTGCCAGCAGTTACCGACAGGCGAATCAGCCCCAGCATTTT.

The CDR3 protein is CASSQDSGGTYEQYF. DNA for the CDR3: TGTGCCAGCAGCCAAGACAGCGGGGGCACATACGAGCAGTACTTC. The rearrangement joins TRBV3-1 (or the pseudogene TRBV3-2) to TRBJ2-7, with 8 positions matching TRBD2. Germline V gene data show CDR1 as LGHDT and CDR2 as YNNKEL (reference sequence). V was clipped by 0 bases and J by 4 bases; unmatched bases: 5. CDR3 length: 15 residues.

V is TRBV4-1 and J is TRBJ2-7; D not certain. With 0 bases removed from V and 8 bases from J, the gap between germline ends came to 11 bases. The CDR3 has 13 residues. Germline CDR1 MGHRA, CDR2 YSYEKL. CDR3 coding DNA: TGCGCCAGCAGCCAAGATAATTCGGTCCAGCAGTACTTC. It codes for CASSQDNSVQQYF.

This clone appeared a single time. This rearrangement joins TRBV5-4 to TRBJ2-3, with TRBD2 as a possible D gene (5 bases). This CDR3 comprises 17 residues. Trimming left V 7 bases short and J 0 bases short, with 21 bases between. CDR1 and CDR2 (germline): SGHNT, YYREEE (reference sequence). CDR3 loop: CASRPRGVSGSTDTQYF. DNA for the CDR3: TGTGCCAGCCGCCCCCGGGGAGTGAGTGGGAGCACAGATACGCAGTATTTT.

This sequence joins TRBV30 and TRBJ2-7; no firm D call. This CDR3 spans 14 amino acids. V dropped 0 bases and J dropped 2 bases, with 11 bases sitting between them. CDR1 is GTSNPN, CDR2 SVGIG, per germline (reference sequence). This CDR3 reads CAWSVQFPPYEQYF. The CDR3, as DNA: TGTGCCTGGAGTGTCCAGTTTCCCCCCTACGAGCAGTACTTC.

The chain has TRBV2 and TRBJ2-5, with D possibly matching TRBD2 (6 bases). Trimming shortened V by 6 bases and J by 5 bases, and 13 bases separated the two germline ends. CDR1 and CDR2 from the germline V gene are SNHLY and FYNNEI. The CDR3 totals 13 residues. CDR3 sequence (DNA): TGTGCCAGCAGGTCGGGAGTTTCGGAGACCCAGTACTTC. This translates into CASRSGVSETQYF.

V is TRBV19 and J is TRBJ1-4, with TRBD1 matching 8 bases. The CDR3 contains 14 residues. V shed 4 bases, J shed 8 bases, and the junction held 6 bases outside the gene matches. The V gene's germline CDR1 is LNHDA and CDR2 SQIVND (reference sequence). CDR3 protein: CASSSGQGWEKLFF. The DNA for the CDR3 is TGTGCCAGTAGTAGTGGACAGGGTTGGGAAAAACTGTTTTTT.

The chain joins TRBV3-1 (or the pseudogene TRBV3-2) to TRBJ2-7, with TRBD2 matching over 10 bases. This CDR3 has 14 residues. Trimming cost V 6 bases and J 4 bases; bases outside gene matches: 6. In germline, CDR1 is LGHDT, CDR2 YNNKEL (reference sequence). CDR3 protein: CASRPSGGVYEQYF. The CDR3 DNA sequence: TGTGCCAGCAGGCCTAGCGGGGGTGTGTACGAGCAGTACTTC.

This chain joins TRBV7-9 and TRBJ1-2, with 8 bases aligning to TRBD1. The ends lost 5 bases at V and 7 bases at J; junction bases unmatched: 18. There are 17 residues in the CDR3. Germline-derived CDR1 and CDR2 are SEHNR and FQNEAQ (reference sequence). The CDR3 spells CASSPYVQFGTGFGYTF. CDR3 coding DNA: TGTGCCAGCAGCCCCTACGTTCAATTTGGGACAGGTTTTGGCTACACCTTC.

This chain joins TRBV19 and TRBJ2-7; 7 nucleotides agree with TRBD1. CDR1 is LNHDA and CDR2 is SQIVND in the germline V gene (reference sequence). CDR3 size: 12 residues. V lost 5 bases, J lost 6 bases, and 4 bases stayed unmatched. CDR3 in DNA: TGTGCCAGTAGTCCTCGGACAGGCGAGCAGTACTTC. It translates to CASSPRTGEQYF.

CDR3 sequence reads: CASSLDGEPGELFF. CDR3 DNA sequence: TGTGCCAGCAGCCTAGACGGAGAACCCGGGGAGCTGTTTTTT. V usage is TRBV6-5 and J usage is TRBJ2-2; D not resolved. The CDR3 consists of 14 residues. The V end lost 6 bases, the J end lost 6 bases, and 14 bases lay between the germline ends. CDR1 is MNHEY and CDR2 is SVGAGI in the germline V gene.

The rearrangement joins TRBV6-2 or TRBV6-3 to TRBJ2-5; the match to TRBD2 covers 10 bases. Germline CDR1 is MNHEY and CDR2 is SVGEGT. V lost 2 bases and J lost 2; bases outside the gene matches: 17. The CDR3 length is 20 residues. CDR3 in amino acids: CASSYRRTSGPFGLQETQYF. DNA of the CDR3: TGTGCCAGCAGTTACCGGAGGACTAGCGGTCCCTTTGGGTTACAAGAGACCCAGTACTTC.

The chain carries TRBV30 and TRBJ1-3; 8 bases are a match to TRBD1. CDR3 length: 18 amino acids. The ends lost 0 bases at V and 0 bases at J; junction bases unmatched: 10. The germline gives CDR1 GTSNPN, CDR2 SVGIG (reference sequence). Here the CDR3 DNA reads TGTGCCTGGAGTGTTTCCAGGGGGCTTAGGGCCTCTGGAAACACCATATATTTT. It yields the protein CAWSVSRGLRASGNTIYF.

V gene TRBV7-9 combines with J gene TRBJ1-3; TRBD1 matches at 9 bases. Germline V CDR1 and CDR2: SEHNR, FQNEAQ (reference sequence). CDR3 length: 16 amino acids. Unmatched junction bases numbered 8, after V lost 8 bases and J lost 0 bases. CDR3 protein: CASRPPGQGSGNTIYF. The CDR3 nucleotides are TGTGCCAGCCGGCCTCCGGGACAGGGCTCTGGAAACACCATATATTTT.